One sample yielded the 24 T cell receptor beta chains listed below, sequenced in a study of blood T cell repertoires in COVID-19 (dated by TCRdb to the early 2020s). Library preparation used the immunoSEQ multiplex PCR assay. TCRdb holds this immuneACCESS table with in-frame rearrangements only. Some clones are missing; in checked studies, unresolved V genes explain under half, and the rest has no known cause. This sample lists 400,000 or so clones; roughly 89% were detected once. Roughly 0.84% of the sample is held by the ten biggest clonotypes. Material for sequencing was peripheral blood. These receptors originate from a man between 18 and 29 years old with COVID-19, enrolled during active disease.

V gene TRBV2 combines with J gene TRBJ2-3, with 12 bases matching TRBD2. V lost 6 bases and J lost 6; bases outside the gene matches: 10. CDR1 and CDR2 from the germline V gene are SNHLY and FYNNEI. This CDR3 comprises 16 residues. In DNA, the CDR3 is TGTGCCAGCAGAGACAGGACTAGCGGGGCCCGCGATACGCAGTATTTT. Amino acids: CASRDRTSGARDTQYF. Full variable domain (missing parts from reference TRBV2 and TRBJ2-3): EPEVTQTPSHQVTQMGQEVILRCVPISNHLYFYWYRQILGQKVEFLVSFYNNEISEKSEIFDDQFSVERPDGSNFTLKIRSTKLEDSAMYFCASRDRTSGARDTQYFGPGTRLTVL.

The chain employs TRBV2 and TRBJ2-7; 7 bases line up with TRBD2. Germline V gene sequence: CDR1 SNHLY, CDR2 FYNNEI. This CDR3 comprises 15 residues. J lost 4 bases, V lost 5 bases, and 11 bases had no gene match. The CDR3 DNA reads TGTGCCAGCAGTCCCACTAGCGAATCTTCGTACGAGCAGTACTTC. Translation gives CASSPTSESSYEQYF.

V usage is TRBV6-2 or TRBV6-3 and J usage is TRBJ1-2; 12 nucleotides agree with TRBD1. The CDR3 has 14 residues. Germline V CDR1 and CDR2: MNHEY, SVGEGT. After removal of 4 bases from V and 10 bases from J, the junction contained 7 bases not matched to a gene. CDR3 amino acids: CASSSRDRGLYYTF. The CDR3 nucleotides are TGTGCCAGCAGTTCCCGGGACAGGGGGCTCTACTACACCTTC.

This chain links TRBV6-5 with TRBJ2-3; D might be TRBD1 (5 bases). CDR1 is MNHEY and CDR2 is SVGAGI in the germline V gene. V lost 8 bases and J lost 6, with 9 bases in between. The length of the CDR3 is 11 residues. Written as DNA, the CDR3 is TGTGCCAGCCGTAACAGGGATACGCAGTATTTT. Translating gives CASRNRDTQYF.

The chain recombines TRBV24-1 with TRBJ2-2; possible D gene TRBD1, 5 bases. Germline V gives CDR1 KGHDR, CDR2 SFDVKD. Trimming removed 0 bases at V and 3 bases at J, with 13 bases between. The CDR3 is 17 residues long. The chain's CDR3 is CATSDLLPQGYTGELFF. Here the CDR3 DNA reads TGTGCCACCAGTGATTTGCTTCCGCAGGGCTACACCGGGGAGCTGTTTTTT.

The CDR3 region has the DNA TGCGCCAGCAGCCAAGCCCGCAGTCGGGAGGGCGTCTCTGGAAACACCATATATTTT. Its translation: CASSQARSREGVSGNTIYF. The chain employs TRBV4-1 and TRBJ1-3, with D unresolved. The germline V and J ends were trimmed by 1 base and 0 bases, with 19 bases remaining between them. This CDR3 is 19 amino acids long. The germline V gene has CDR1 MGHRA and CDR2 YSYEKL.

The gene calls are TRBV12-5 and TRBJ2-3; possibly TRBD2 for D (7 bases). Germline CDR1 reads LGHNT; CDR2 reads FRNRAP. The CDR3 length is 16 residues. Trimming removed 4 bases at V and 5 bases at J, with 19 bases between. The CDR3 DNA reads as TGTGCTAGTGGTTACCTAGTGGGGGGGCCCGTAGATACGCAGTATTTT. It codes for CASGYLVGGPVDTQYF.

The genes are TRBV4-1 and TRBJ1-5, with 7 nucleotides matching TRBD1. V lost 3 bases and J lost 5; bases outside the gene matches: 7. CDR1 is MGHRA, CDR2 YSYEKL, per germline. CDR3 size: 15 residues. The DNA of the CDR3 is TGCGCCAGCAGCCAGGATGACAGGGAATATCAGCCCCAGCATTTT. It translates to CASSQDDREYQPQHF.

The chain is built from TRBV27 and TRBJ1-5; D remains ambiguous. The CDR3 loop spans 15 amino acids. Trimming removed 0 bases at V and 3 bases at J, with 9 bases between. CDR1 and CDR2 (germline): MNHEY, SMNVEV (reference sequence). CDR3 residues: CASSLSNGYNQPQHF. CDR3 in DNA: TGTGCCAGCAGTTTATCGAACGGTTACAATCAGCCCCAGCATTTT.

V and J are TRBV7-9 and TRBJ2-2, with no clear D. The V and J ends lost 2 bases and 1 base respectively, with 5 bases between them. Germline CDR1 and CDR2: SEHNR and FQNEAQ (reference sequence). The CDR3 extends over 14 amino acids. CDR3 in amino acids: CASSLQMNTGELFF. DNA of the CDR3: TGTGCCAGCAGCTTACAGATGAACACCGGGGAGCTGTTTTTT.

Remarks on this clone: An end of the junction differs from the germline gene, which may be a read error. The chain combines TRBV3-1 (or the pseudogene TRBV3-2) with TRBJ1-1, with D unclear. Germline V gene data show CDR1 as LGHDT and CDR2 as YNNKEL (reference sequence). This CDR3 contains 12 residues. CDR3 DNA sequence: TGTGCCAGCAGCCGCGGGATGGTTGAAACTTTCTTT. It translates to CASSRGMVETFF.

The V gene is TRBV2, the J gene TRBJ2-2, with TRBD2 identical over 9 bases. Germline trimming cut 4 bases from V and 5 bases from J; bases unmatched to any gene: 8. The CDR3 extends over 16 amino acids. Germline CDR1 is SNHLY and CDR2 is FYNNEI. The DNA of the CDR3 is TGTGCCAGCAGTGGTACTAGCGGGCCCTCGACCGGGGAGCTGTTTTTT. Protein: CASSGTSGPSTGELFF. The full variable domain, in which reference TRBV2 and TRBJ2-2 provide the parts outside the CDR3, is EPEVTQTPSHQVTQMGQEVILRCVPISNHLYFYWYRQILGQKVEFLVSFYNNEISEKSEIFDDQFSVERPDGSNFTLKIRSTKLEDSAMYFCASSGTSGPSTGELFFGEGSRLTVL.

J is TRBJ2-7 and V is TRBV5-1, with D possibly matching TRBD2 (6 bases). Germline assignment: CDR1 SGHRS and CDR2 YFSETQ. Trimming cost V 3 bases and J 3 bases, with 10 bases left between them. This CDR3 spans 13 amino acids. CDR3 sequence reads: CASSSGLGYEQYF. CDR3 sequence (DNA): TGCGCCAGCAGCTCGGGACTTGGCTACGAGCAGTACTTC.

The V call is TRBV27, the J call TRBJ2-3, with TRBD2 matching over 8 bases. The CDR3 sequence is 15 residues long. CDR1 and CDR2 from the germline V gene are MNHEY and SMNVEV (reference sequence). The trim removed 2 bases at V and 3 bases at J, leaving 4 bases unmatched. Here the CDR3 reads CASSLATGGTDTQYF. Here the CDR3 DNA reads TGTGCCAGCAGTTTAGCAACGGGAGGGACAGATACGCAGTATTTT.

This rearrangement joins TRBV5-8 to TRBJ2-7; 11 bases match TRBD2. The CDR3 runs 17 residues. CDR1 is SGHTS and CDR2 is YDEGEE in the germline V gene. The trim removed 4 bases at V and 1 base at J, leaving 10 bases unmatched. The CDR3 region is CASSTQSGTSGSYEQYF. The CDR3 nucleotides read TGTGCCAGCAGCACCCAATCCGGGACTAGCGGATCCTACGAGCAGTACTTC.

To note about this clone: Other nucleotide sequences from this sample produce the same CDR3. The chain carries TRBV4-1 and TRBJ2-3; the D gene is possibly TRBD2 (6 bases). CDR1 MGHRA and CDR2 YSYEKL come from the germline V gene. V gave up 3 bases and J gave up 0 bases, with 10 bases separating them. This CDR3 spans 15 amino acids. CDR3 bases: TGCGCCAGCAGCCAGGAGGGACGAAGCACAGATACGCAGTATTTT. This sequence encodes CASSQEGRSTDTQYF.

V is TRBV6-4 and J is TRBJ1-1; 9 bases are shared with TRBD1. V lost 5 bases to trimming and J lost 0 bases; unmatched junction nucleotides: 10. Germline V gene lookup returns CDR1 MRHNA and CDR2 SNTAGT. This CDR3 is built from 17 residues. CDR3 in amino acids: CASSNSDRGLMNTEAFF. The DNA of the CDR3 is TGTGCCAGCAGTAATTCGGACAGGGGATTAATGAACACTGAAGCTTTCTTT.

The chain uses TRBV7-6 and TRBJ2-1; 10 nucleotides match TRBD2. Germline V gene lookup returns CDR1 SGHVS and CDR2 FNYEAQ. The V gene end was trimmed by 3 bases and the J gene end by 7 bases; junction bases not matched to a gene: 9. The CDR3 has 16 residues. Here the CDR3 DNA reads TGTGCCAGCAGCTTCTATACTAGCGGGATAAGAAATGAGCAGTTCTTC. Its protein product is CASSFYTSGIRNEQFF.

This clone was seen many times. This rearrangement joins TRBV27 to TRBJ2-1, with D possibly being TRBD2 (5 bases). Germline loops: CDR1 MNHEY, CDR2 SMNVEV (reference sequence). V was clipped by 5 bases and J by 0 bases, with 11 bases between them. The CDR3 is 15 amino acids. The CDR3 region has the DNA TGTGCCAGCAGTATCACTAGGAACTCCTACAATGAGCAGTTCTTC. This gives the protein CASSITRNSYNEQFF.

The V gene is TRBV11-2, the J gene TRBJ2-1, with 8 nucleotides matching TRBD2. The CDR3 sequence is 16 residues long. Losses at the gene ends were 2 bases for V and 8 bases for J; bases not matched to a gene: 11. Germline values: CDR1 SGHAT, CDR2 FQNNGV. The DNA for the CDR3 is TGTGCCAGCAGCTTACCACCTGGGGGACTAGGCTATGAGCAGTTCTTC. Protein product: CASSLPPGGLGYEQFF.

The chain has TRBV30 and TRBJ2-3; 10 positions match TRBD2. V shed 1 base and J 4 bases; nucleotides not matched to a gene: 8. The CDR3 has 16 amino acids. Germline V lookup: CDR1 GTSNPN, CDR2 SVGIG (reference sequence). The CDR3 DNA is TGTGCCTGGAGTGATCCGGCCCTAGCGGGAGCAGATACGCAGTATTTT. It codes for CAWSDPALAGADTQYF. The full variable domain, in which reference TRBV30 and TRBJ2-3 provide the parts outside the CDR3, is SQTIHQWPATLVQPVGSPLSLECTVEGTSNPNLYWYRQAAGRGLQLLFYSVGIGQISSEVPQNLSASRPQDRQFILSSKKLLLSDSGFYLCAWSDPALAGADTQYFGPGTRLTVL.

The rearrangement joins TRBV7-2 to TRBJ2-7; 9 positions agree with TRBD2. The CDR3 length is 16 residues. V lost 2 bases to trimming and J lost 6 bases; unmatched junction nucleotides: 11. Germline loops: CDR1 SGHTA, CDR2 FQGNSA. DNA of the CDR3: TGTGCCAGCAGCTTAATGGGTAGCGGGAGTAGTCGCGAGCAGTACTTC. This sequence encodes CASSLMGSGSSREQYF.

V is TRBV5-8 and J is TRBJ2-7; 10 bases line up with TRBD1. The junction had 13 bases not matched to a gene; V was cut back by 4 bases and J by 9 bases. The CDR3 is 15 residues long. CDR1 and CDR2 (germline): SGHTS, YDEGEE. The CDR3 here is CASSADRGPVFGQYF. CDR3 in DNA: TGTGCCAGCAGCGCTGACAGGGGGCCGGTCTTTGGGCAGTACTTC.

This clone was recorded only once. Other DNA variants within this sample encode the same CDR3. This chain connects TRBV5-1 to TRBJ1-1, with a weak D call TRBD1 (5 bases). Germline V gene data show CDR1 as SGHRS and CDR2 as YFSETQ. Deletions cut 0 bases from V and 1 base from J, with 7 bases between. There are 14 residues in the CDR3. CDR3 in amino acids: CASSLAGGNTEAFF. The CDR3 DNA is TGCGCCAGCAGCTTGGCGGGGGGGAACACTGAAGCTTTCTTT.